Following are 30 T cell receptor beta chains from one sample sequenced in a study of blood T cell dynamics during melanoma immunotherapy. The time point here: pre-treatment baseline. The data were produced by immunoSEQ multiplex PCR, yet TCRdb's version contains in-frame clones alone and is incomplete. Of about 6,400 clones in the sample, approximately 88% were seen once. Sequenced material: blood, taken from a patient treated with checkpoint blockade. Every receptor here comes from a human donor with melanoma.

Concerning this clone: At one of its ends the junction is not consistent with the germline gene, which may arise from a read error. This rearrangement joins TRBV6-5 to TRBJ2-1; 14 bases are shared with TRBD2. CDR3 length equals 14 residues. In germline, CDR1 is MNHEY, CDR2 SVGAGI. CDR3 amino acids: CASSGTSGGRGTVF. The CDR3 region has the DNA TGTGCCAGCAGTGGGACTAGCGGGGGCCGGGGGACGGTCTTC.

The J gene is TRBJ2-2, the V gene TRBV29-1, with TRBD1 matching 9 bases. The junction had 12 bases not matched to a gene; V was cut back by 6 bases and J by 7 bases. The CDR3 length is 15 residues. From germline, CDR1 is SQVTM and CDR2 ANQGSEA. For the CDR3, the DNA is TGCAGCGTGACCGGGACAGGGAAACGAGGCGGGGAGCTGTTTTTT. This encodes CSVTGTGKRGGELFF.

The chain links TRBV5-1 to TRBJ1-3, with D tentatively TRBD1 (5 bases). V was trimmed by 5 bases and J by 4 bases, leaving 19 bases between them. Per the germline V gene, CDR1 is SGHRS and CDR2 is YFSETQ. The CDR3 contains 16 residues. As DNA, the CDR3 is TGCGCCAGCAGAAATGTGGAGGGGAGCTACGGAAACACCATATATTTT. As protein: CASRNVEGSYGNTIYF.

The chain recombines TRBV30 with TRBJ1-3; no clear D. CDR1 is GTSNPN and CDR2 is SVGIG in the germline V gene (reference sequence). The V end was cut by 0 bases, the J end by 0 bases, with 9 bases between. The CDR3 runs to 15 residues. The CDR3 nucleotides are TGTGCCTGGAGTGTCCCCCGCCACTCTGGAAACACCATATATTTT. Protein product: CAWSVPRHSGNTIYF.

V usage is TRBV4-3 and J usage is TRBJ2-6; no clear D gene. Deletions cut 0 bases from V and 0 bases from J, with 6 bases between. Per germline, CDR1 LGHNA and CDR2 YSLEER. The CDR3 is made up of 16 amino acids. The CDR3 reads CASSQDRGSGANVLTF. CDR3 DNA: TGCGCCAGCAGCCAAGATAGAGGCTCTGGGGCCAACGTCCTGACTTTC.

V is TRBV7-2 and J is TRBJ1-1; a weak D match, TRBD1 (6 bases). V lost 7 bases and J 1 base, leaving 16 bases between the germline ends. Per the germline V gene, CDR1 is SGHTA and CDR2 is FQGNSA. The CDR3 contains 15 residues. In nucleotides, the CDR3 is TGTGCCAGCACCCTAGGGGGACGGACGAACACTGAAGCTTTCTTT. Amino acid sequence: CASTLGGRTNTEAFF.

On this clone: At one of its ends the junction is not consistent with the germline gene, which may arise from a read error. The chain links TRBV7-7 to TRBJ2-7; D gene ambiguous. The V gene's germline CDR1 is SSHAT and CDR2 FNYEAQ (reference sequence). CDR3 length: 13 residues. Here the CDR3 DNA reads TGTGCTAGCAGTTCTACTCCGGGCGGAGAGCAGTACTTC. This translates into CASSSTPGGEQYF.

The chain couples TRBV7-2 to TRBJ2-7, with D possibly called TRBD1 or TRBD2 (5 bases each). Germline V gives CDR1 SGHTA, CDR2 FQGNSA. The CDR3 runs 14 residues. Trimming shortened V by 0 bases and J by 6 bases, and 12 bases separated the two germline ends. The CDR3 sequence is CASSLASSGAEQYF. As DNA, the CDR3 is TGTGCCAGCAGCTTAGCCTCATCCGGGGCCGAGCAGTACTTC. Based on the CDR3 plus reference TRBV7-2 and TRBJ2-7, the full variable domain is GAGVSQSPSNKVTEKGKDVELRCDPISGHTALYWYRQSLGQGLEFLIYFQGNSAPDKSGLPSDRFSAERTGGSVSTLTIQRTQQEDSAVYLCASSLASSGAEQYFGPGTRLTVT.

This chain links TRBV27 with TRBJ1-1; no clear D gene. This CDR3 spans 13 amino acids. V lost 3 bases to trimming and J lost 5 bases, with 10 bases between them. Germline V gene sequence: CDR1 MNHEY, CDR2 SMNVEV (reference sequence). The CDR3 DNA sequence: TGTGCCAGCAGTTTCTACCGTGAGACTGAAGCTTTCTTT. This encodes CASSFYRETEAFF.

This clone was picked up a small number of times. CDR3 bases: TGTGCCAGTAGCACCGGGACTAGTCGGGCCGGGGAGCTGTTTTTT. It translates to CASSTGTSRAGELFF. V is TRBV19 and J is TRBJ2-2, with TRBD2 matching over 8 bases. Per germline, CDR1 LNHDA and CDR2 SQIVND (reference sequence). With 6 bases clipped from V and 6 bases from J, the junction kept 9 bases outside the gene matches. There are 15 residues in the CDR3.

The V gene is TRBV7-9, the J gene TRBJ2-7; possibly TRBD1 or TRBD2 for D (5 bases each). Deletions cut 5 bases from V and 2 bases from J, with 10 bases between. The germline CDR1 and CDR2 sequences are SEHNR and FQNEAQ (reference sequence). There are 13 residues in the CDR3. Here the CDR3 DNA reads TGTGCCAGCAGCGGTGGGACCACCTACGAGCAGTACTTC. Translating gives CASSGGTTYEQYF. Full variable domain (remainder filled in from reference TRBV7-9 and TRBJ2-7): DTGVSQNPRHKITKRGQNVTFRCDPISEHNRLYWYRQTLGQGPEFLTYFQNEAQLEKSRLLSDRFSAERPKGSFSTLEIQRTEQGDSAMYLCASSGGTTYEQYFGPGTRLTVT.

V usage is TRBV7-2 and J usage is TRBJ1-2; 12 bases match TRBD1. CDR3 size: 14 residues. V lost 4 bases to trimming and J lost 8 bases; unmatched junction nucleotides: 5. Germline V gives CDR1 SGHTA, CDR2 FQGNSA. DNA of the CDR3: TGTGCCAGCAGCTCCGGGACAGGGGGCGCGGGCTACACCTTC. This translates into CASSSGTGGAGYTF.

The genes are TRBV7-6 and TRBJ1-1, with D tentatively TRBD1 (6 bases). The germline gives CDR1 SGHVS, CDR2 FNYEAQ. The CDR3 has 16 residues. The V end was cut by 1 base, the J end by 1 base, with 13 bases between. The CDR3 DNA reads TGTGCCAGCAGCTTAGGGGGGCAGGGGAGGAACACTGAAGCTTTCTTT. It is translated as CASSLGGQGRNTEAFF.

The chain links TRBV4-3 to TRBJ2-1; TRBD2 agrees at 12 bases. With 2 bases clipped from V and 10 bases from J, the junction kept 3 bases outside the gene matches. Looked up from germline, CDR1 is LGHNA and CDR2 is YSLEER. The CDR3 is 14 amino acids. The CDR3 loop reads CASSQLLAGGEQFF. CDR3 coding DNA: TGCGCCAGCAGCCAACTACTAGCGGGGGGCGAGCAGTTCTTC.

This rearrangement joins TRBV5-1 to TRBJ1-2, with D uncertain. CDR1 and CDR2 (germline): SGHRS, YFSETQ. The length of the CDR3 is 14 residues. V was shortened by 0 bases and J by 6 bases, with 12 bases between the two germline ends. CDR3 amino acids: CASSLDRVADGYTF. CDR3 in DNA: TGCGCCAGCAGCTTGGATAGGGTGGCGGATGGCTACACCTTC.

The gene calls are TRBV4-2 and TRBJ1-5; D possibly corresponds to TRBD1 (6 bases). Germline CDR1 LGHNA, CDR2 YNFKEQ. V lost 3 bases to trimming and J lost 2 bases, with 14 bases between them. This CDR3 region has 16 residues. CDR3 DNA: TGTGCCAGCAGCCAGTACTCAGGGGTGGGCAATCAGCCCCAGCATTTT. Translated: CASSQYSGVGNQPQHF.

The chain couples TRBV7-9 to TRBJ1-1; D is possibly TRBD1 (5 bases). CDR3 size: 14 residues. The germline V gene encodes CDR1 SEHNR and CDR2 FQNEAQ (reference sequence). V was clipped by 6 bases and J by 6 bases, with 17 bases between them. The CDR3 here is CASRLGAFHPEAFF. The CDR3, as DNA: TGTGCCAGCAGACTAGGGGCGTTCCATCCTGAAGCTTTCTTT.

The gene calls are TRBV6-5 and TRBJ1-2; no firm D call. The germline V and J ends were trimmed by 0 bases and 6 bases, with 8 bases remaining between them. The CDR3 covers 13 residues. CDR1 is MNHEY and CDR2 is SVGAGI in the germline V gene. This CDR3 is CASSYSNSHGYTF. In DNA form, the CDR3 reads TGTGCCAGCAGTTACTCGAACAGCCATGGCTACACCTTC.

This clone is a singleton in its sample. V gene TRBV9 combines with J gene TRBJ2-2; 15 nucleotides align to TRBD2. J gave up 7 bases and V 3 bases, and 22 bases lay outside the gene matches. This CDR3 has 22 amino acids. CDR1 SGDLS and CDR2 YYNGEE come from the germline V gene. This CDR3 is CASSAYGRTSGGGPTGVGELFF. DNA for the CDR3: TGTGCCAGCAGCGCCTATGGCCGGACTAGCGGGGGGGGACCGACCGGAGTCGGGGAGCTGTTTTTT.

The rearrangement links TRBV29-1 to TRBJ2-5, with 12 bases aligning to TRBD1. The CDR3 is made up of 15 amino acids. Germline assignment: CDR1 SQVTM and CDR2 ANQGSEA. V gave up 5 bases and J gave up 5 bases; unmatched junction bases: 9. The CDR3 nucleotides are TGCAGCGTTACCGGGACAGGGGGCATGAGGGAGACCCAGTACTTC. This sequence encodes CSVTGTGGMRETQYF.

This chain connects TRBV11-3 to TRBJ1-1, with D hard to call. The length of the CDR3 is 15 residues. V dropped 3 bases and J dropped 4 bases, with 15 bases sitting between them. Germline V gene lookup returns CDR1 SGHNT and CDR2 YENEEA. CDR3 amino acids: CASSLDSLGGTEAFF. The CDR3 DNA reads TGTGCCAGCAGCTTGGATTCCCTGGGAGGCACTGAAGCTTTCTTT.

The rearrangement uses TRBV7-8 and TRBJ1-1, with D perhaps matching TRBD1 (6 bases). The CDR3 runs 15 residues. Germline V lookup: CDR1 SGHVS, CDR2 FQNEAQ. Trimming removed 3 bases from V and 4 bases from J, with 15 bases in between. In DNA form, the CDR3 reads TGTGCCAGCAGCTTCCGGGGCAGGGGAGGCACTGAAGCTTTCTTT. Its protein product is CASSFRGRGGTEAFF.

The chain recombines TRBV5-1 with TRBJ1-4; TRBD1 matches 8 bases. The CDR3 is 14 amino acids. The J segment lost 3 bases and the V segment lost 4 bases, leaving 2 bases of the junction unmatched. The germline V gene encodes CDR1 SGHRS and CDR2 YFSETQ. As DNA, the CDR3 is TGCGCCAGCAGCCCGGGACAGGCTAATGAAAAACTGTTTTTT. This encodes CASSPGQANEKLFF.

The V call is TRBV4-3, the J call TRBJ2-3, with D unclear. From germline, CDR1 is LGHNA and CDR2 YSLEER. This CDR3 region has 16 residues. The ends were cut back, 1 base at V and 6 bases at J, with 17 bases in the middle. The CDR3 DNA reads TGCGCCAGCAGCCAAGGAGGCGATTGGGCAACGGATACGCAGTATTTT. Translation: CASSQGGDWATDTQYF.

This chain uses TRBV5-1 with TRBJ2-7; no reliable D call. The CDR3 has 13 residues. Trimming took off 0 bases at V and 5 bases at J, with 9 bases between the two ends. Germline loops: CDR1 SGHRS, CDR2 YFSETQ. The CDR3 sequence: CASSLGGRDEQYF. The CDR3 nucleotides are TGCGCCAGCAGCTTGGGCGGACGTGACGAGCAGTACTTC.

This chain connects TRBV11-1 to TRBJ2-5; TRBD1 is a possible D gene (5 bases). Trimming took off 6 bases at V and 5 bases at J, with 19 bases between the two ends. CDR1 is SGHAT and CDR2 is FQDESV in the germline V gene (reference sequence). The CDR3 runs 15 residues. The CDR3 is CASSRQWSGRETQYF. CDR3 DNA: TGTGCCAGCAGTCGACAGTGGTCCGGGCGGGAGACCCAGTACTTC.

This chain joins TRBV6-5 and TRBJ1-6, with TRBD1 matching over 10 bases. Germline values: CDR1 MNHEY, CDR2 SVGAGI. V lost 5 bases and J lost 10; bases outside the gene matches: 8. CDR3 size: 15 residues. The CDR3 sequence is CASSGTGAGYSPLHF. CDR3 bases: TGTGCCAGCAGTGGGACAGGGGCAGGTTACTCACCCCTCCACTTT.

The V call is TRBV4-3, the J call TRBJ2-7, with 10 bases lining up with TRBD2. Germline values: CDR1 LGHNA, CDR2 YSLEER. This CDR3 spans 18 amino acids. The junction had 12 bases not matched to a gene; V was cut back by 1 base and J by 3 bases. CDR3 protein: CASSQGHFGTSVLYEQYF. The CDR3 DNA sequence: TGCGCCAGCAGCCAAGGCCATTTCGGGACTAGCGTCCTCTACGAGCAGTACTTC.

The chain couples TRBV19 to TRBJ2-3; possibly TRBD2 for D (5 bases). CDR1 LNHDA and CDR2 SQIVND come from the germline V gene (reference sequence). This CDR3 spans 18 amino acids. Trimming removed 3 bases at V and 0 bases at J, with 19 bases between. CDR3 sequence reads: CASSIIPFGVGSTDTQYF. CDR3 sequence (DNA): TGTGCCAGTAGTATTATCCCCTTCGGGGTAGGAAGCACAGATACGCAGTATTTT.

The chain carries TRBV9 and TRBJ2-3; 8 bases map to TRBD2. Looked up from germline, CDR1 is SGDLS and CDR2 is YYNGEE. V shed 3 bases and J 0 bases; nucleotides not matched to a gene: 9. The CDR3 covers 17 residues. The CDR3 bases are TGTGCCAGCAGCGCGCCTTGGACTAGCAGTAGCACAGATACGCAGTATTTT. It specifies CASSAPWTSSSTDTQYF.